The 28 T cell receptor beta chains below were found in one sample sequenced in a study of Graves' ophthalmopathy and Graves' hyperthyroidism. The authors amplified TCR beta CDR3 regions from RNA transcripts. HTBI-primed RT-PCR formed the first round, and a multiplex PCR formed the second. MiXCR was run by TCRdb on the multiplex PCR reads, yielding one entry per CDR3 protein. This sample has 500,000 to 800,000 distinct CDR3 sequences, with about 41% found just once. The sample consisted of peripheral blood. All receptors derive from an adult man with Graves' ophthalmopathy.

This sequence joins TRBV2 and TRBJ2-7, with D maybe TRBD2 (5 bases). The CDR3 covers 11 residues. Trimming left V 6 bases short and J 7 bases short, with 10 bases between. CDR1 is SNHLY, CDR2 FYNNEI, per germline. The DNA for the CDR3 is TGTGCCAGCAGACTAGAAAATGAGCAGTACTTC. It codes for CASRLENEQYF. The variable domain in full, completed from reference TRBV2 and TRBJ2-7, reads EPEVTQTPSHQVTQMGQEVILRCVPISNHLYFYWYRQILGQKVEFLVSFYNNEISEKSEIFDDQFSVERPDGSNFTLKIRSTKLEDSAMYFCASRLENEQYFGPGTRLTVT.

This clonotype was observed many times. The rearrangement uses TRBV7-8 and TRBJ2-7; perhaps D is TRBD1 or TRBD2 (5 bases each). Trimming shortened V by 4 bases and J by 0 bases, and 16 bases separated the two germline ends. The CDR3 is made up of 16 amino acids. Germline V lookup: CDR1 SGHVS, CDR2 FQNEAQ. The CDR3 region has the DNA TGTGCCAGCAGCTACCTCTATGGGGACGGCTCCTACGAGCAGTACTTC. Protein: CASSYLYGDGSYEQYF.

V is TRBV20-1 and J is TRBJ2-5; weak D call: TRBD2 (6 bases). The CDR3 has 14 amino acids. V was cut by 5 bases and J by 9 bases, with 22 bases left in between. Germline V lookup: CDR1 DFQATT, CDR2 SNEGSKA (reference sequence). This CDR3 is CSAPEEGGSQPQYF. The DNA of the CDR3 is TGCAGTGCTCCCGAGGAGGGTGGGAGTCAGCCCCAGTACTTC.

The sample holds many counts of this clonotype. The gene calls are TRBV29-1 and TRBJ1-2; perhaps TRBD1 as D (6 bases). Per the germline V gene, CDR1 is SQVTM and CDR2 is ANQGSEA. The V end was cut by 2 bases, the J end by 5 bases, with 9 bases between. The CDR3 totals 12 residues. The CDR3: CSVELGTYGYTF. The CDR3, as DNA: TGCAGCGTTGAATTGGGGACATATGGCTACACCTTC.

In this sample, this clonotype turned up a few times. The chain is built from TRBV12-3 or TRBV12-4 and TRBJ2-5, with TRBD1 identical over 7 bases. This CDR3 has 17 amino acids. With V trimmed by 6 bases and J by 5 bases, 18 bases remained unmatched. The CDR3: CASSKIRPSGQWETQYF. Here the CDR3 DNA reads TGTGCCAGCAGCAAGATCCGACCCTCGGGACAGTGGGAGACCCAGTACTTC.

The chain uses TRBV5-1 and TRBJ2-7; weak D call: TRBD2 (5 bases). Looked up from germline, CDR1 is SGHRS and CDR2 is YFSETQ. Trimming pared 2 bases from V and 7 bases from J, leaving 19 bases between. The CDR3 sequence is 15 residues long. CDR3 bases: TGCGCCAGCAGCTTCGAGGGAACGGGGAACCGGGAGCAGTACTTC. Encoded protein: CASSFEGTGNREQYF.

Worth noting for this clonotype: A much more abundant neighbour one base away suggests this may be a read error. The chain carries TRBV7-2 and TRBJ1-2; TRBD1 matches at 8 bases. J lost 8 bases, V lost 6 bases, and 11 bases had no gene match. From germline, CDR1 is SGHTA and CDR2 FQGNSA. The CDR3 is 14 residues long. CDR3: CASRVAGGTCGYTF. The DNA of the CDR3 is TGTGCCAGCAGGGTAGCAGGGGGCACTTGCGGCTACACCTTC.

This clonotype was seen a handful of times. V usage is TRBV4-3 and J usage is TRBJ1-5; no clear D gene. The CDR3 contains 17 residues. Trimming took off 4 bases at V and 2 bases at J, with 18 bases between the two ends. Germline V CDR1 and CDR2: LGHNA, YSLEER. CDR3 in amino acids: CASSPRETEGGNQPQHF. For the CDR3, the DNA is TGCGCCAGCAGCCCGAGGGAAACAGAGGGCGGCAATCAGCCCCAGCATTTT.

This clonotype was seen a few times. The rearrangement uses TRBV20-1 and TRBJ1-1; the D gene is possibly TRBD1 (5 bases). Trimming left V 3 bases short and J 3 bases short, with 14 bases between. The CDR3 consists of 14 residues. Germline loops: CDR1 DFQATT, CDR2 SNEGSKA (reference sequence). The CDR3 sequence is CSARGRGSDTEAFF. CDR3 sequence (DNA): TGCAGTGCTAGGGGGCGGGGGAGTGACACTGAAGCTTTCTTT.

CDR3 nucleotide sequence: TGTGCCAGCAGCGAGTGGACAGGGGGCGTCGAGCAGTACTTC. Amino acid sequence: CASSEWTGGVEQYF. The genes are TRBV11-1 and TRBJ2-7; TRBD1 matches at 11 bases. The CDR3 runs to 14 residues. CDR1 SGHAT and CDR2 FQDESV come from the germline V gene (reference sequence). V dropped 5 bases and J dropped 6; count of bases not matched to a gene: 6.

The chain joins TRBV13 to TRBJ2-7; D remains ambiguous. The V gene's germline CDR1 is PRHDT and CDR2 FYEKMQ (reference sequence). V gave up 5 bases and J gave up 0 bases, with 11 bases separating them. This CDR3 spans 14 amino acids. CDR3 DNA sequence: TGTGCCAGCAGCCTCCGGATCAGCTCCTACGAGCAGTACTTC. Translating gives CASSLRISSYEQYF.

This clonotype has a count of ten or more. The V and J genes are TRBV2 and TRBJ2-5, with 7 positions matching TRBD2. The CDR3 has 14 residues. Germline CDR1 and CDR2: SNHLY and FYNNEI. With 5 bases clipped from V and 4 bases from J, the junction kept 7 bases outside the gene matches. The CDR3 region is CASSLAGRGETQYF. CDR3 nucleotides: TGTGCCAGCAGTTTAGCAGGGAGGGGAGAGACCCAGTACTTC.

In the case of this clonotype: A read error may be the cause here, since a much bigger clone is one base away. The rearrangement links TRBV29-1 to TRBJ2-5, with 8 bases that match TRBD2. Per the germline V gene, CDR1 is SQVTM and CDR2 is ANQGSEA. With V trimmed by 4 bases and J by 4 bases, 5 bases remained unmatched. The CDR3 runs 13 residues. This chain's CDR3 is CSVGLARGETQYF. In nucleotides, the CDR3 is TGCAGCGTTGGACTAGCGAGAGGAGAGACCCAGTACTTC.

There are many counts of this clonotype. The chain employs TRBV5-1 and TRBJ2-7; 9 positions agree with TRBD1. Germline CDR1 reads SGHRS; CDR2 reads YFSETQ. The CDR3 runs to 15 residues. Germline trimming cut 0 bases from V and 6 bases from J; bases unmatched to any gene: 7. CDR3: CASSLAGTGFREQYF. For the CDR3, the DNA is TGCGCCAGCAGCTTGGCCGGGACAGGGTTTCGCGAGCAGTACTTC.

This clonotype was seen many times. The chain is built from TRBV11-2 and TRBJ1-3; D gene uncertain. The CDR3 loop spans 13 amino acids. Per the germline V gene, CDR1 is SGHAT and CDR2 is FQNNGV. V was pared by 3 bases and J by 2 bases, with 5 bases between. CDR3 sequence reads: CASSFFAGNTIYF. Here the CDR3 DNA reads TGTGCCAGCAGCTTTTTTGCTGGAAACACCATATATTTT.

This clonotype was seen ten or more times. The CDR3 nucleotides are TGTGCCAGCAGCCCACTAGCGGGAGCATCGAACACCGGGGAGCTGTTTTTT. Translated, it gives CASSPLAGASNTGELFF. This chain joins TRBV7-9 and TRBJ2-2; TRBD2 agrees at 11 bases. This CDR3 comprises 17 residues. J gave up 0 bases and V 5 bases, and 5 bases lay outside the gene matches. In germline, CDR1 is SEHNR, CDR2 FQNEAQ (reference sequence).

This clonotype was seen ten or more times. The chain carries TRBV20-1 and TRBJ2-7, with 10 bases matching TRBD1. The V segment lost 1 base and the J segment 1 base; nucleotides outside the gene matches: 1. This CDR3 is built from 14 residues. Germline loops: CDR1 DFQATT, CDR2 SNEGSKA (reference sequence). Here the CDR3 reads CSARGDRGSYEQYF. CDR3 bases: TGCAGTGCTAGAGGGGACAGGGGTTCCTACGAGCAGTACTTC.

There are many counts of this clonotype. The chain employs TRBV29-1 and TRBJ2-7; 8 bases align to TRBD1. CDR3 length: 12 amino acids. Germline values: CDR1 SQVTM, CDR2 ANQGSEA. Losses at the gene ends were 5 bases for V and 3 bases for J; bases not matched to a gene: 3. CDR3: CSVTTGGYEQYF. DNA for the CDR3: TGCAGCGTTACAACAGGGGGCTACGAGCAGTACTTC.

This chain joins TRBV20-1 and TRBJ2-7; D is ambiguous. The V gene lost 5 bases and the J gene lost 1 base, with 12 bases spanning the gap. Germline values: CDR1 DFQATT, CDR2 SNEGSKA (reference sequence). CDR3 length equals 13 residues. The chain's CDR3 is CSAPRPGSYEQYF. CDR3 DNA: TGCAGTGCTCCACGCCCTGGATCCTACGAGCAGTACTTC.

In this sample, this clonotype turned up many times. The rearrangement joins TRBV7-9 to TRBJ1-1; possibly TRBD1 for D (6 bases). Per germline, CDR1 SEHNR and CDR2 FQNEAQ (reference sequence). The CDR3 sequence is 14 residues long. V gave up 4 bases and J gave up 4 bases, with 13 bases separating them. DNA for the CDR3: TGTGCCAGCAGCTCTGGACAGACGGGCACTGAAGCTTTCTTT. Translated: CASSSGQTGTEAFF. Full variable domain (rest looked up from reference TRBV7-9 and TRBJ1-1): DTGVSQNPRHKITKRGQNVTFRCDPISEHNRLYWYRQTLGQGPEFLTYFQNEAQLEKSRLLSDRFSAERPKGSFSTLEIQRTEQGDSAMYLCASSSGQTGTEAFFGQGTRLTVV.

This clonotype has a count of ten or more. The V call is TRBV24-1, the J call TRBJ2-5, with 7 bases fitting TRBD2. Germline trimming cut 2 bases from V and 2 bases from J; bases unmatched to any gene: 7. Germline-derived CDR1 and CDR2 are KGHDR and SFDVKD. The CDR3 consists of 16 residues. The chain's CDR3 is CATSDWASGKQETQYF. The DNA for the CDR3 is TGTGCCACCAGTGATTGGGCTAGCGGAAAACAAGAGACCCAGTACTTC.

In DNA, the CDR3 is TGCAGCGTTGTGGGCAGATGGAACACCCAGTACTTC. Residues: CSVVGRWNTQYF. This chain connects TRBV29-1 to TRBJ2-5; D not resolved. This CDR3 region has 12 residues. The V and J ends lost 4 bases and 8 bases respectively, with 14 bases between them. Germline CDR1 reads SQVTM; CDR2 reads ANQGSEA.

This clonotype was picked up a small number of times. This chain links TRBV27 with TRBJ1-5; D perhaps matches TRBD1 (5 bases). V lost 5 bases and J lost 2, with 16 bases in between. CDR3 length: 16 residues. CDR1 and CDR2 (germline): MNHEY, SMNVEV (reference sequence). The CDR3 nucleotides read TGTGCCAGCAGTAAAGACAGACATCCGGGCAATCAGCCCCAGCATTTT. It yields the protein CASSKDRHPGNQPQHF.

The chain carries TRBV20-1 and TRBJ2-7; D is uncertain. CDR1 and CDR2 from the germline V gene are DFQATT and SNEGSKA (reference sequence). The CDR3 covers 11 residues. CDR3: CRDLSSYEQYF. Here the CDR3 DNA reads TGCAGAGACTTGAGCTCCTACGAGCAGTACTTC.

In this sample, this clonotype turned up many times. This chain joins TRBV6-1 and TRBJ1-5; 11 nucleotides agree with TRBD1. The junction had 8 bases not matched to a gene; V was cut back by 8 bases and J by 5 bases. The germline gives CDR1 MNHNS, CDR2 SASEGT. This CDR3 is 15 amino acids long. The CDR3 coding sequence is TGTGCCAGCGCCCGCCGGGGACAGGGGGATCAGCCCCAGCATTTT. Its protein product is CASARRGQGDQPQHF.

V gene TRBV11-2 combines with J gene TRBJ1-4, with D possibly being TRBD1 (5 bases). The CDR3 is 14 residues long. V was clipped by 4 bases and J by 4 bases, with 10 bases between them. Germline V gives CDR1 SGHAT, CDR2 FQNNGV. CDR3 sequence (DNA): TGTGCCAGCAGCTCAGCAGGGATTAATGAAAAACTGTTTTTT. Its protein is CASSSAGINEKLFF.

This clonotype was counted at least ten times. The J gene is TRBJ2-6, the V gene TRBV19, with D possibly being TRBD1 or TRBD2 (5 bases each). There are 19 residues in the CDR3. Trimming left V 1 base short and J 2 bases short, with 18 bases between. The germline V gene encodes CDR1 LNHDA and CDR2 SQIVND (reference sequence). As DNA, the CDR3 is TGTGCCAGTAGTATAGCGGCGGCAGGGAGAAGGGCTGGGGCCAACGTCCTGACTTTC. This codes for CASSIAAAGRRAGANVLTF.

The genes are TRBV25-1 and TRBJ2-3; 8 nucleotides match TRBD2. This CDR3 is built from 19 residues. Germline loops: CDR1 MGHDK, CDR2 SYGVNS. The junction had 15 bases not matched to a gene; V was cut back by 4 bases and J by 0 bases. CDR3 coding DNA: TGTGCCAGCAGTGGGGTCCTAGCGGGCAGCCGGCGGAGCACAGATACGCAGTATTTT. Translating it yields CASSGVLAGSRRSTDTQYF.